What follows describes a single T cell receptor beta chain. TCRdb passed the 5' RACE reads through MiXCR, listing each CDR3 protein once. The table records 500,000 to 550,000 distinct CDR3 sequences, less than 25% of them present only once. CDR1 and CDR2 from the germline V gene are SNHLY and FYNNEI. The CDR3 spans 13 residues. The V end lost 6 bases, the J end lost 8 bases, and 16 bases lay between the germline ends. The record originates from a study of identical twins. This sample also belongs to another study, concerning T cells expressing NK-cell markers.

This receptor was identified in a woman between 18 and 29 years old in good health. The rearrangement joins TRBV2 to TRBJ1-2, with a tentative D call TRBD1 (5 bases). The sequenced material came from CD4+ T cells sorted from blood. The chain's CDR3 is CASSPTGLEGYTF. CDR3 in DNA: TGTGCCAGCAGCCCCACGGGGCTGGAAGGCTACACCTTC.